A selection of T cell receptor beta chains follows, all from one sample in a study of regulatory T cells in long-lasting Graves disease. One entry per CDR3 protein results from TCRdb running MiXCR on the multiplex PCR reads. The sample shows under 350,000 distinct CDR3 sequences, roughly a fifth of them seen only once. Specimen: peripheral blood mononuclear cells (PBMCs), collected when the disease was refractory, from a patient treated with antithyroid drugs. These receptors were obtained from a female donor with Graves disease. The CDR3 runs from the conserved cysteine through the conserved F or W. A D gene is named only where the DNA matches it firmly. Clone sizes are given selectively: once, few, many, or a class where the clone is expanded.

>TRBJ2-1|-|-|TRBV29-1|13
CSVEGDSLNEQFF
TGCAGCGTTGAAGGTGATAGTCTCAATGAGCAGTTCTTC
>TRBJ2-1|-|-|TRBV7-9|12
CASSFERIEQFF
TGTGCCAGCAGCTTTGAGAGGATTGAGCAGTTCTTC
>TRBJ2-2|few|-|TRBV14|15
CASSQASVGTGELFF
TGTGCCAGCAGCCAAGCTAGCGTCGGAACCGGGGAGCTGTTTTTT
>TRBJ1-2|many|-|TRBV2|14
CASTSQLGTYGYTF
TGTGCCAGCACCTCACAGCTGGGGACCTATGGCTACACCTTC
>TRBJ1-5|-|-|TRBV20-1|13
CSAIRQHNQPQHF
TGCAGTGCTATTCGACAGCACAATCAGCCCCAGCATTTT
>TRBJ2-7|-|-|TRBV5-1|16
CASSLAPGAGSYEQYF
TGCGCCAGCAGCTTGGCCCCAGGGGCCGGCTCCTACGAGCAGTACTTC
>TRBJ2-3|-|TRBD2|TRBV28|14
CASKLGGNTDTQYF
TGTGCCAGCAAGCTGGGAGGGAACACAGATACGCAGTATTTT
>TRBJ1-5|-|-|TRBV27|17
CASSLTPVGPSNQPQHF
TGTGCCAGCAGTTTAACCCCAGTGGGCCCTAGCAATCAGCCCCAGCATTTT
>TRBJ2-7|-|TRBD2|TRBV12-3/TRBV12-4|14
CASRDSGRTYEQYF
TGTGCCAGTAGAGATAGCGGGAGGACCTACGAGCAGTACTTC
>TRBJ2-7|few|-|TRBV28|14
CASSAPGTAYEQYF
TGTGCCAGCAGTGCACCCGGGACCGCCTACGAGCAGTACTTC
>TRBJ2-7|few|TRBD1|TRBV20-1|15
CSAKNRQGVSYEQYF
TGCAGTGCCAAAAATCGCCAGGGGGTGTCCTACGAGCAGTACTTC
>TRBJ1-1|-|-|TRBV5-1|13
CASSGSGVTEAFF
TGCGCCAGCAGCGGGTCGGGGGTTACTGAAGCTTTCTTT
>TRBJ1-1|-|TRBD1|TRBV19|13
CASSIGLKGAAFF
TGTGCCAGTAGTATAGGGTTGAAGGGGGCCGCTTTCTTT
>TRBJ2-7|-|-|TRBV20-1|13
CSAYQVPAYEQYF
TGCAGTGCTTATCAGGTCCCGGCCTACGAGCAGTACTTC
>TRBJ2-7|few|-|TRBV20-1|15
CSARDEAAGDNEQYF
TGCAGTGCTAGAGATGAGGCGGCAGGGGATAACGAGCAGTACTTC
>TRBJ2-5|many|TRBD2|TRBV7-3|15
CASSRGTSGEETQYF
TGTGCCAGCAGCAGAGGGACTAGCGGCGAAGAGACCCAGTACTTC
>TRBJ1-2|many|-|TRBV3-1|13
CASSQDRNYGYTF
TGTGCCAGCAGCCAGGACCGGAACTATGGCTACACCTTC
>TRBJ2-7|-|-|TRBV6-2/TRBV6-3|14
CASTSQLITYEQYF
TGTGCCAGCACTTCCCAACTTATAACCTACGAGCAGTACTTC
>TRBJ2-3|-|-|TRBV9|15
CASSQYSSSTDTQYF
TGTGCCAGCAGTCAATACAGCTCTAGCACAGATACGCAGTATTTT